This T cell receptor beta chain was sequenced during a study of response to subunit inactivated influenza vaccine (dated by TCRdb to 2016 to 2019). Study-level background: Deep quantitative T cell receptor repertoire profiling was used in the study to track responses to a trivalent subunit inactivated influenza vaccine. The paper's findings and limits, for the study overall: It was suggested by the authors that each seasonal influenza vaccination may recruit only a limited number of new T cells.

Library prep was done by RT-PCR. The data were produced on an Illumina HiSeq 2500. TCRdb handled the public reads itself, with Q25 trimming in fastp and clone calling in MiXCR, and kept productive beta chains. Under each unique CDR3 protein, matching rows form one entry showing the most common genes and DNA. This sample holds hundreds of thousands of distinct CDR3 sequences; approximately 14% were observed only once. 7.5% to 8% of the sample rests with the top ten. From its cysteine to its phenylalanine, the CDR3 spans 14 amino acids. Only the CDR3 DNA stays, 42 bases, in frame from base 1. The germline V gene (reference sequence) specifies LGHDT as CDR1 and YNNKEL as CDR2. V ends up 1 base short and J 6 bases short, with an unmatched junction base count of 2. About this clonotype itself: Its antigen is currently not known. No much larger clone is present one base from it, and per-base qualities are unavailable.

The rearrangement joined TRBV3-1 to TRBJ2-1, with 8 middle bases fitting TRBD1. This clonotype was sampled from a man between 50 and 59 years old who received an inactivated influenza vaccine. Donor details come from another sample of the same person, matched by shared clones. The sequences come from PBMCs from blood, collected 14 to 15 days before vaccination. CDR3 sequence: CASSQGTGTNEQFF. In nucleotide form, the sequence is TGTGCCAGCAGCCAAGGGACAGGGACCAATGAGCAGTTCTTC.